What follows describes a single T cell receptor (beta chain). The sample originates from a study of shared clonotypes between healthy human individuals. None of the donors, who were healthy HIV-negative adults, had recently had acute infections or vaccinations. About 100 million PBMCs were counted before genomic DNA extraction. Germline V gives CDR1 SNHLY, CDR2 FYNNEI. The CDR3 covers 15 residues. V lost 5 bases and J lost 4, with 18 bases in between. Authors' methods: With immunoSEQ giving junction-only sequences and no quality scores, filtering differed. Repertoires were generated with immunoSEQ multiplex PCR, while TCRdb's copy carries only in-frame clones and drops some. V and J calls and clone size are those listed in that table; D and trimming were worked out from the DNA. The sample consists of 450,000 to 500,000 clones, 81% of them appearing once.

Material for sequencing was PBMCs. This sequence was found in a woman between 40 and 55 years old in good health. Some clones in this sample may be carry-over from other donors' samples. This chain links TRBV2 with TRBJ2-7, with TRBD1 as a possible D gene (6 bases). The CDR3 nucleotides are TGTGCCAGCAGTCCGCCGACAGGTGAGGGGTACGAGCAGTACTTC. Translating it yields CASSPPTGEGYEQYF. Complete variable domain (other parts from reference TRBV2 and TRBJ2-7): EPEVTQTPSHQVTQMGQEVILRCVPISNHLYFYWYRQILGQKVEFLVSFYNNEISEKSEIFDDQFSVERPDGSNFTLKIRSTKLEDSAMYFCASSPPTGEGYEQYFGPGTRLTVT.